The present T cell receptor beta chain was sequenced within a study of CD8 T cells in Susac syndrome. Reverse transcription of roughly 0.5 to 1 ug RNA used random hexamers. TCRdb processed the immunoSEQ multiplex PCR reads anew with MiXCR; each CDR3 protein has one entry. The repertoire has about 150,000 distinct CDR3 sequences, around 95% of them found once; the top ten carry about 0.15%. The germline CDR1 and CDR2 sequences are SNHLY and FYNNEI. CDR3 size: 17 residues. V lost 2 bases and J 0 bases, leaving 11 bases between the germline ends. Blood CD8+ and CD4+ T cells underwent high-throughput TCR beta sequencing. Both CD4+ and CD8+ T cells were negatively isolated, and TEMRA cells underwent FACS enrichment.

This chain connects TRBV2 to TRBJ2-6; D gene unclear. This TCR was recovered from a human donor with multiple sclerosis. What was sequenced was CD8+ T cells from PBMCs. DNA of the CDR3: TGTGCCAGCAGTGAATTACTGGGAAGCTCTGGGGCCAACGTCCTGACTTTC. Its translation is CASSELLGSSGANVLTF.